These 32 T cell receptor beta chains came from one sample sequenced in a study of blood T cells in healthy people across ages. A second roughly 6 to 11 cycle PCR used barcoded and J-beta primers. One entry per CDR3 protein, called by TCRdb with MiXCR from the 5' RACE reads. Seen here are some 1,800,000 distinct CDR3 sequences, around 42% observed once, and the top ten hold more than 20%. The sequenced sample was blood. The source is a human donor in good health.

With regard to this clonotype: Since a much larger clone is just one base distant, this may be a read error. The genes are TRBV4-3 and TRBJ2-5, with TRBD2 matching 7 bases. The J call may be mistaken, given a closer DNA end match to TRBJ2-7. The germline V gene encodes CDR1 LGHNA and CDR2 YSLEER. This CDR3 region has 15 residues. The CDR3 region has the DNA TGCGCCGGCAGCCAAGGACCAGGGACTACCTACGAGCAGTACTTC. Amino acids: CAGSQGPGTTYEQYF.

This chain joins TRBV12-3 or TRBV12-4 and TRBJ2-3, with D perhaps matching TRBD1 (5 bases). V was cut by 7 bases and J by 8 bases, with 13 bases left in between. The CDR3 is 12 residues long. The CDR3 is CASNLGGATQYF. CDR3 coding DNA: TGTGCCAGCAACCTAGGTGGGGCTACGCAGTATTTT.

On this clonotype itself: A read error may produce the germline difference seen at one junction end. The chain employs TRBV3-1 and TRBJ2-3; 10 positions match TRBD2. The CDR3 is 16 amino acids. The V gene's germline CDR1 is LGHDT and CDR2 YNNKEL (reference sequence). CDR3 amino acids: CASSQVLAGVLDTQYF. Here the CDR3 DNA reads TGTGCCAGCAGTCAAGTCCTAGCGGGAGTGTTAGATACGCAGTATTTT.

In this sample, this clonotype turned up a few times. The rearrangement joins TRBV7-2 to TRBJ2-1; D remains unclear. The CDR3 has 16 amino acids. Germline V gene data show CDR1 as SGHTA and CDR2 as FQGNSA. V was clipped by 4 bases and J by 6 bases, with 19 bases between them. The CDR3 DNA is TGTGCCAGCAGCTCCCCCGTTACAGAAGACTTCAATGAGCAGTTCTTC. The encoded protein is CASSSPVTEDFNEQFF.

V and J are TRBV6-6 and TRBJ1-5; D is ambiguous. The CDR3 has 13 residues. V was pared by 2 bases and J by 6 bases, with 8 bases between. Germline lookup yields CDR1 MNHNY and CDR2 SVGAGI (reference sequence). CDR3 sequence reads: CASSYRASQPQHF. The CDR3 DNA is TGTGCCAGCAGTTACAGGGCGAGTCAGCCCCAGCATTTT.

The V call is TRBV5-1, the J call TRBJ2-7; 7 nucleotides line up with TRBD1. V shed 4 bases, J shed 1 base, and the junction held 8 bases outside the gene matches. This CDR3 spans 15 amino acids. Germline V gene sequence: CDR1 SGHRS, CDR2 YFSETQ. Written as DNA, the CDR3 is TGCGCCAGCAGCGGCCTGACAGGGTTATCCTACGAGCAGTACTTC. This sequence encodes CASSGLTGLSYEQYF.

The CDR3 loop is CASSQESGGGNTEAFF. CDR3 coding DNA: TGTGCCAGCAGCCAAGAGAGTGGGGGGGGGAACACTGAAGCTTTCTTT. The chain links TRBV4-2 to TRBJ1-1; possible D gene TRBD1, 5 bases. Germline V gene sequence: CDR1 LGHNA, CDR2 YNFKEQ. This CDR3 contains 16 residues. V was trimmed by 0 bases and J by 1 base, leaving 12 bases between them.

This clonotype was recorded a few times. J is TRBJ2-1 and V is TRBV4-3; a possible D gene is TRBD1 (6 bases). V lost 1 base to trimming and J lost 11 bases, with 12 bases between them. There are 13 residues in the CDR3. CDR1 is LGHNA and CDR2 is YSLEER in the germline V gene. CDR3 bases: TGCGCCAGCAGCCAAGCCTGGGACACCCAGCAGTTCTTC. It is translated as CASSQAWDTQQFF.

J is TRBJ2-1 and V is TRBV4-2; perhaps D is TRBD1 or TRBD2 (5 bases each). Trimming pared 0 bases from V and 10 bases from J, leaving 22 bases between. There are 17 residues in the CDR3. Germline CDR1 LGHNA, CDR2 YNFKEQ. The CDR3 reads CASSQDLGTQSSYEQFF. The CDR3 DNA follows: TGTGCCAGCAGCCAAGATCTTGGGACGCAGAGCTCCTACGAGCAGTTCTTC.

This clonotype was observed at least ten times. The chain uses TRBV7-9 and TRBJ2-5; weak D call: TRBD1 (5 bases). Germline-derived CDR1 and CDR2 are SEHNR and FQNEAQ (reference sequence). With 4 bases removed from V and 4 bases from J, the gap between germline ends came to 10 bases. The CDR3 contains 13 residues. CDR3: CASSSDRGETQYF. In nucleotides, the CDR3 is TGTGCCAGCAGCTCTGACAGAGGAGAGACCCAGTACTTC.

The gene calls are TRBV4-3 and TRBJ1-1, with unresolved D. The CDR3 extends over 17 amino acids. Germline lookup yields CDR1 LGHNA and CDR2 YSLEER. Between the trimmed V and J ends, which lost 1 base and 6 bases, there was a span of 21 bases. CDR3 sequence (DNA): TGCGCCAGCAGCCAAGGGCCGCGAGGAAGTTCGCTCTCTGAAGCTTTCTTT. Protein sequence: CASSQGPRGSSLSEAFF.

For this clonotype: This may be a read error: a much more frequent sequence differs by one nucleotide. J is TRBJ2-1 and V is TRBV24-1, with TRBD1 matching 8 bases. This CDR3 is built from 13 residues. The germline V gene encodes CDR1 KGHDR and CDR2 SFDVKD. CDR3 amino acids: CTTSRQGRNEQFF. The DNA of the CDR3 is TGTACCACCAGCAGACAGGGGAGGAATGAGCAGTTCTTC.

Concerning this clonotype itself: At one end the junction does not follow the germline gene, possibly because of a read error. The chain uses TRBV4-2 and TRBJ2-3, with 9 bases fitting TRBD2. Germline CDR1 reads LGHNA; CDR2 reads YNFKEQ. The CDR3 spans 16 residues. CDR3 in DNA: TGTGCCAACAGCCAAGTCGGGGCGGGGGGGACAGATACGCAGTATTTT. Encoded protein: CANSQVGAGGTDTQYF.

This clonotype turned up a few times. The chain uses TRBV27 and TRBJ1-2; 8 bases line up with TRBD1. Germline CDR1 reads MNHEY; CDR2 reads SMNVEV (reference sequence). The CDR3 contains 14 residues. The V and J ends lost 5 bases and 4 bases, in that order; junction bases with no gene match: 6. The CDR3 protein is CASSPGGEIYGYTF. The CDR3 DNA is TGTGCCAGCAGTCCAGGGGGCGAAATCTATGGCTACACCTTC.

The V gene is TRBV12-3 or TRBV12-4, the J gene TRBJ1-1; 9 bases align to TRBD1. The CDR3 is made up of 15 amino acids. Trimming removed 3 bases from V and 1 base from J; junction bases left unmatched: 3. The CDR3 protein is CASSFGTGQNTEAFF. CDR3 coding DNA: TGTGCCAGCAGTTTTGGGACAGGGCAGAACACTGAAGCTTTCTTT.

This clonotype turned up a few times. This rearrangement joins TRBV12-3 or TRBV12-4 to TRBJ2-1; TRBD2 matches at 10 bases. The CDR3 spans 14 residues. Trimming cost V 7 bases and J 7 bases; bases outside gene matches: 7. CDR3 in amino acids: CASMLAGAPNEQFF. CDR3 DNA sequence: TGTGCCAGCATGCTAGCGGGGGCTCCTAATGAGCAGTTCTTC.

In this sample, this clonotype turned up a few times. The genes are TRBV4-3 and TRBJ2-5; 8 nucleotides agree with TRBD1. The CDR3 extends over 19 amino acids. Per germline, CDR1 LGHNA and CDR2 YSLEER. Trimming at V came to 2 bases and at J to 1 base, leaving 15 bases not matched to a gene. CDR3 protein: CASSQTLAGGLGSQETQYF. The DNA for the CDR3 is TGCGCCAGCAGCCAAACTTTGGCAGGGGGCCTCGGTTCCCAAGAGACCCAGTACTTC.

This clonotype came up a few times. The rearrangement uses TRBV7-8 and TRBJ2-1; D is uncertain. V gave up 4 bases and J gave up 4 bases, with 11 bases separating them. Germline V gene lookup returns CDR1 SGHVS and CDR2 FQNEAQ. The CDR3 runs 14 residues. CDR3 protein: CASSYASLYNEQFF. The CDR3 nucleotides read TGTGCCAGCAGCTATGCAAGTTTATACAATGAGCAGTTCTTC.

V is TRBV27 and J is TRBJ2-1; 11 bases map to TRBD2. Germline V gene data show CDR1 as MNHEY and CDR2 as SMNVEV (reference sequence). CDR3 length: 22 amino acids. V lost 3 bases, J lost 0 bases, and 19 bases stayed unmatched. The DNA of the CDR3 is TGTGCCAGCAGTTTTCAACTAGCGGGGGCCCGAGATTCGTCGAGCTCCTACAATGAGCAGTTCTTC. It encodes CASSFQLAGARDSSSSYNEQFF.

The chain has TRBV5-5 and TRBJ2-1; the D is unclear. Germline-derived CDR1 and CDR2 are SGHKS and YYEKEE (reference sequence). The CDR3 sequence is 14 residues long. V was clipped by 4 bases and J by 5 bases, with 13 bases between them. For the CDR3, the DNA is TGTGCCAGCAGCGAGTACCTGGCAAACAATGAGCAGTTCTTC. It is translated as CASSEYLANNEQFF. Supplemented by reference TRBV5-5 and TRBJ2-1, the full variable domain reads DAGVTQSPTHLIKTRGQQVTLRCSPISGHKSVSWYQQVLGQGPQFIFQYYEKEERGRGNFPDRFSARQFPNYSSELNVNALLLGDSALYLCASSEYLANNEQFFGPGTRLTVL.

The V gene is TRBV6-5, the J gene TRBJ1-1, with D unclear. The CDR3 runs to 15 residues. V was clipped by 10 bases and J by 7 bases, with 25 bases between them. Germline loops: CDR1 MNHEY, CDR2 SVGAGI. CDR3 nucleotide sequence: TGTGCCACCAGAGCCGTAGGAACAGTTAGGAGTGAAGCTTTCTTT. It yields the protein CATRAVGTVRSEAFF.

This clonotype was counted only a few times. The V and J genes are TRBV7-7 and TRBJ2-5; 7 positions agree with TRBD2. Looked up from germline, CDR1 is SSHAT and CDR2 is FNYEAQ (reference sequence). The CDR3 has 15 residues. J gave up 4 bases and V 5 bases, and 10 bases lay outside the gene matches. CDR3: CASSPELAQLETQYF. For the CDR3, the DNA is TGTGCCAGCAGCCCCGAACTAGCGCAATTAGAGACCCAGTACTTC. Drawing the rest from reference TRBV7-7 and TRBJ2-5, the complete variable domain is GAGVSQSPRYKVTKRGQDVTLRCDPISSHATLYWYQQALGQGPEFLTYFNYEAQPDKSGLPSDRFSAERPEGSISTLTIQRTEQRDSAMYRCASSPELAQLETQYFGPGTRLLVL.

The rearrangement links TRBV7-2 to TRBJ2-7; tentative D call: TRBD2 (5 bases). Trimming pared 5 bases from V and 6 bases from J, leaving 17 bases between. Germline V gene sequence: CDR1 SGHTA, CDR2 FQGNSA. CDR3 length: 14 residues. CDR3 in amino acids: CASSSGQTSLEQYF. The DNA of the CDR3 is TGTGCCAGCAGCAGCGGCCAGACCTCTCTCGAGCAGTACTTC.

This chain connects TRBV18 to TRBJ2-1, with a weak D call TRBD2 (6 bases). Germline loops: CDR1 KGHSH, CDR2 LQKENI. The V end was cut by 2 bases, the J end by 3 bases, with 14 bases between. The CDR3 is 16 residues long. CDR3 residues: CASSPFTGDLYNEQFF. CDR3 sequence (DNA): TGTGCCAGCTCACCATTCACGGGGGACCTCTACAATGAGCAGTTCTTC.

This chain's CDR3 is CASSLRRIYEQYF. The CDR3 nucleotides read TGTGCCAGCAGCTTAAGGAGGATCTACGAGCAGTACTTC. The chain joins TRBV7-2 to TRBJ2-5, with D perhaps TRBD2 (5 bases). The end of the DNA is better explained by TRBJ2-7, so the J call may be wrong. This CDR3 has 13 residues. Germline V gene sequence: CDR1 SGHTA, CDR2 FQGNSA.

CDR3 DNA: TGTGCCAGCAGTTACAATCCGGGGACCCCAAGGACGGACACCATATATTTT. Translating it yields CASSYNPGTPRTDTIYF. The V and J genes are TRBV6-6 and TRBJ1-3; maybe TRBD1 (5 bases). This CDR3 comprises 17 residues. CDR1 is MNHNY and CDR2 is SVGAGI in the germline V gene (reference sequence). V lost 2 bases and J lost 8, with 22 bases in between.

The V and J genes are TRBV6-1 and TRBJ1-4, with D unclear. Trimming shortened V by 4 bases and J by 4 bases, and 7 bases separated the two germline ends. The CDR3 consists of 13 residues. Per germline, CDR1 MNHNS and CDR2 SASEGT. The CDR3, as DNA: TGTGCCAGCAGTGTCGCAGATAATGAAAAACTGTTTTTT. Its translation is CASSVADNEKLFF.

This clonotype was found many times. The CDR3 nucleotides read TGCAGTGCTAGAGAAAGGAGGGAAGCTTTCTTT. This gives the protein CSARERREAFF. The chain uses TRBV20-1 and TRBJ1-1; D unresolved. The V and J ends lost 0 bases and 8 bases respectively, with 7 bases between them. Germline V gene data show CDR1 as DFQATT and CDR2 as SNEGSKA (reference sequence). This CDR3 is 11 amino acids long.

This clonotype was seen a handful of times. The chain joins TRBV4-3 to TRBJ2-7; perhaps D is TRBD1 or TRBD2 (6 bases each). The V end lost 4 bases, the J end lost 0 bases, and 19 bases lay between the germline ends. This CDR3 spans 17 amino acids. Germline values: CDR1 LGHNA, CDR2 YSLEER. Here the CDR3 DNA reads TGCGCCAGCAGCCCGGGGCGGGACACTAGCCTCTCCTACGAGCAGTACTTC. It specifies CASSPGRDTSLSYEQYF.

V usage is TRBV9 and J usage is TRBJ2-3; 7 bases are shared with TRBD2. This CDR3 is built from 16 residues. Trimming removed 4 bases from V and 2 bases from J; junction bases left unmatched: 10. Germline values: CDR1 SGDLS, CDR2 YYNGEE. CDR3 nucleotides: TGTGCCAGCAGCTCATACAGTAGCGGGCTCACAGATACGCAGTATTTT. This codes for CASSSYSSGLTDTQYF.

The chain employs TRBV9 and TRBJ2-1; possibly TRBD2 for D (6 bases). Trimming removed 3 bases at V and 6 bases at J, with 13 bases between. Germline assignment: CDR1 SGDLS and CDR2 YYNGEE. The CDR3 spans 14 residues. In nucleotides, the CDR3 is TGTGCCAGCAGCGCAGGGTTGGAGGGCAATGAGCAGTTCTTC. Its translation: CASSAGLEGNEQFF.

This clonotype has only a few counts. V is TRBV20-1 and J is TRBJ1-2; 7 bases agree with TRBD1. CDR1 is DFQATT and CDR2 is SNEGSKA in the germline V gene (reference sequence). CDR3 length equals 11 residues. With V trimmed by 4 bases and J by 8 bases, 4 bases remained unmatched. The CDR3 spells CSAIGTDGYTF. As DNA, the CDR3 is TGCAGTGCTATTGGGACAGACGGCTACACCTTC.